The 27 T cell receptor beta chains below all came from one sample that was sequenced in a study of blood T cell repertoires in COVID-19. Profiled with immunoSEQ multiplex PCR; TCRdb holds only in-frame clones, not every one. The top ten clones hold more than 2.5% of a sample with about 73,000 clones, roughly 83% of them seen once. Sequencing was performed on peripheral blood. The receptors shown here come from a man older than 75 with active or convalescent COVID-19.

The chain has TRBV11-3 and TRBJ2-5; D not resolved. V was cut by 1 base and J by 1 base, with 4 bases left in between. The CDR3 has 13 residues. Germline CDR1 reads SGHNT; CDR2 reads YENEEA. This CDR3 is CASSLVAQETQYF. In DNA form, the CDR3 reads TGTGCCAGCAGCTTAGTGGCCCAAGAGACCCAGTACTTC.

The chain combines TRBV12-5 with TRBJ2-7, with a possible D match to TRBD2 (6 bases). There are 15 residues in the CDR3. Trimming removed 1 base at V and 6 bases at J, with 16 bases between. From germline, CDR1 is LGHNT and CDR2 FRNRAP. The chain's CDR3 is CASGLAAGSSSEQYF. CDR3 nucleotide sequence: TGTGCTAGTGGTTTGGCAGCGGGTAGCTCGTCCGAGCAGTACTTC.

J is TRBJ1-2 and V is TRBV19; TRBD1 might be the D (5 bases). With 5 bases removed from V and 6 bases from J, the gap between germline ends came to 10 bases. Germline V gene sequence: CDR1 LNHDA, CDR2 SQIVND (reference sequence). The CDR3 consists of 12 residues. The CDR3 sequence is CASSEGRHGYTF. The CDR3 DNA reads TGTGCCAGTAGTGAGGGGAGGCATGGCTACACCTTC.

The rearrangement joins TRBV6-1 to TRBJ2-2; D perhaps matches TRBD1 (6 bases). The length of the CDR3 is 15 residues. Per the germline V gene, CDR1 is MNHNS and CDR2 is SASEGT. V gave up 6 bases and J gave up 5 bases, with 16 bases separating them. The CDR3 spells CASRKGGSGTGELFF. CDR3 nucleotides: TGTGCCAGCAGGAAAGGGGGTTCTGGAACCGGGGAGCTGTTTTTT.

The chain combines TRBV6-5 with TRBJ1-1; 9 bases map to TRBD1. The CDR3 has 15 amino acids. CDR1 and CDR2 from the germline V gene are MNHEY and SVGAGI. J was trimmed by 5 bases and V by 6 bases; bases with no gene match: 10. The CDR3 sequence is CASRRNTGGRTEAFF. DNA for the CDR3: TGTGCCAGCAGAAGAAACACAGGGGGCCGGACTGAAGCTTTCTTT.

The V gene is TRBV2, the J gene TRBJ1-5; D is perhaps TRBD1 (5 bases). This CDR3 comprises 14 residues. V was pared by 4 bases and J by 4 bases, with 11 bases between. The germline V gene encodes CDR1 SNHLY and CDR2 FYNNEI. The CDR3 reads CASSVGGGNQPQHF. The DNA for the CDR3 is TGTGCCAGCAGTGTCGGGGGAGGAAATCAGCCCCAGCATTTT.

This clone was seen once. The V call is TRBV12-3 or TRBV12-4, the J call TRBJ1-1; D gene ambiguous. The CDR3 has 11 residues. The V and J ends lost 4 bases and 7 bases respectively, with 7 bases between them. CDR3 residues: CASSSSVEAFF. CDR3 nucleotide sequence: TGTGCCAGCAGTTCCAGTGTTGAAGCTTTCTTT.

This chain links TRBV7-2 with TRBJ2-7, with D possibly TRBD1 on 6 matching bases. V lost 3 bases, J lost 2 bases, and 11 bases lay in between. The length of the CDR3 is 14 residues. The V gene's germline CDR1 is SGHTA and CDR2 FQGNSA. This CDR3 reads CASSFGTRTYEQYF. The CDR3, as DNA: TGTGCCAGCAGCTTCGGGACACGGACCTACGAGCAGTACTTC.

This clone was recorded only once. The rearrangement links TRBV10-3 to TRBJ2-7, with 11 bases matching TRBD2. Germline CDR1 reads ENHRY; CDR2 reads SYGVKD. The CDR3 has 17 amino acids. J lost 2 bases, V lost 4 bases, and 10 bases had no gene match. In DNA form, the CDR3 reads TGTGCCATCAGTGTGGCTAGCGGGAGGCCGAACGCCTACGAGCAGTACTTC. This sequence encodes CAISVASGRPNAYEQYF.

The CDR3 sequence is CASSAEGDSPLHF. The CDR3 DNA follows: TGTGCCAGCAGCGCCGAGGGAGATTCACCCCTCCACTTT. The rearrangement joins TRBV9 to TRBJ1-6; D not certain. This CDR3 comprises 13 residues. V lost 3 bases and J lost 8, with 9 bases in between. The V gene's germline CDR1 is SGDLS and CDR2 YYNGEE.

This clone has a handful of counts. The chain is built from TRBV10-3 and TRBJ2-7; maybe TRBD2 (6 bases). V shed 6 bases and J shed 6 bases, with 9 bases lying between them. Germline V gene sequence: CDR1 ENHRY, CDR2 SYGVKD. The CDR3 sequence is 11 residues long. CDR3 bases: TGTGCCATCAGGGGGGGACCCGAGCAGTACTTC. Its translation: CAIRGGPEQYF.

The rearrangement joins TRBV28 to TRBJ2-7; a weak D match, TRBD2 (5 bases). The V end was cut by 7 bases, the J end by 3 bases, with 10 bases between. From germline, CDR1 is MDHEN and CDR2 SYDVKM. The CDR3 has 12 amino acids. CDR3 protein: CASTEDYYEQYF. The CDR3 nucleotides read TGTGCCAGCACCGAAGACTACTACGAGCAGTACTTC.

This chain uses TRBV6-2 or TRBV6-3 with TRBJ2-3; 10 nucleotides line up with TRBD2. Germline V gene sequence: CDR1 MNHEY, CDR2 SVGEGT. With V trimmed by 6 bases and J by 4 bases, 7 bases remained unmatched. CDR3 length equals 15 residues. The CDR3 protein is CASSRTSGRADTQYF. The CDR3 DNA reads TGTGCCAGCAGCAGGACTAGCGGCCGGGCAGATACGCAGTATTTT.

The rearrangement links TRBV5-1 to TRBJ2-1; 12 bases line up with TRBD1. The trim removed 4 bases at V and 9 bases at J, leaving 8 bases unmatched. The CDR3 totals 15 residues. Germline V gene lookup returns CDR1 SGHRS and CDR2 YFSETQ. Here the CDR3 reads CASSPGTGGSIEQFF. DNA for the CDR3: TGCGCCAGCAGCCCCGGGACAGGGGGCTCTATTGAGCAGTTCTTC.

The chain has TRBV11-2 and TRBJ2-1, with TRBD2 as a possible D gene (6 bases). Deletions cut 5 bases from V and 4 bases from J, with 12 bases between. Germline V gives CDR1 SGHAT, CDR2 FQNNGV. The CDR3 consists of 14 residues. CDR3 nucleotide sequence: TGTGCCAGCAGCAACGGACTAAATTACAATGAGCAGTTCTTC. Residues: CASSNGLNYNEQFF.

This chain joins TRBV11-3 and TRBJ2-5; no firm D call. The CDR3 spans 11 residues. V lost 5 bases, J lost 5 bases, and 6 bases lay in between. CDR1 and CDR2 (germline): SGHNT, YENEEA. The CDR3 sequence: CASSQSETQYF. DNA of the CDR3: TGTGCCAGCAGCCAGTCGGAGACCCAGTACTTC.

The chain has TRBV10-3 and TRBJ2-3, with TRBD2 matching over 10 bases. CDR3 length equals 12 residues. Unmatched junction bases numbered 2, after V lost 9 bases and J lost 5 bases. Germline V lookup: CDR1 ENHRY, CDR2 SYGVKD. The CDR3 sequence: CAIRTSGDTQYF. DNA for the CDR3: TGTGCCATAAGGACTAGCGGAGATACGCAGTATTTT.

The rearrangement joins TRBV5-1 to TRBJ1-1, with TRBD1 as a possible D gene (6 bases). Trimming stripped 0 bases from V and 1 base from J, with 10 bases between. Per germline, CDR1 SGHRS and CDR2 YFSETQ. There are 15 residues in the CDR3. The CDR3 loop reads CASSLDGTQNTEAFF. For the CDR3, the DNA is TGCGCCAGCAGCTTGGATGGGACACAGAACACTGAAGCTTTCTTT.

The chain links TRBV5-1 to TRBJ1-4; TRBD1 might be the D (5 bases). Germline CDR1 reads SGHRS; CDR2 reads YFSETQ. V lost 4 bases and J 5 bases, leaving 15 bases between the germline ends. The CDR3 length is 15 residues. CDR3 loop: CASSPNGGMNEKLFF. The CDR3 DNA is TGCGCCAGCAGCCCTAACGGGGGAATGAATGAAAAACTGTTTTTT.

The rearrangement uses TRBV19 and TRBJ2-7, with a tentative D call TRBD1 (7 bases). The CDR3 contains 13 residues. The V gene lost 10 bases and the J gene lost 9 bases, with 22 bases spanning the gap. Germline V gene lookup returns CDR1 LNHDA and CDR2 SQIVND (reference sequence). The CDR3 is CATSSRQGGRQYF. The DNA of the CDR3 is TGTGCCACTAGCTCACGACAGGGAGGACGGCAGTACTTC. Together with reference TRBV19 and TRBJ2-7, the CDR3 gives the full variable domain: DGGITQSPKYLFRKEGQNVTLSCEQNLNHDAMYWYRQDPGQGLRLIYYSQIVNDFQKGDIAEGYSVSREKKESFPLTVTSAQKNPTAFYLCATSSRQGGRQYFGPGTRLTVT.

The chain is built from TRBV6-5 and TRBJ1-5; D call uncertain. The V end was cut by 8 bases, the J end by 0 bases, with 11 bases between. Germline lookup yields CDR1 MNHEY and CDR2 SVGAGI. The CDR3 totals 14 residues. For the CDR3, the DNA is TGTGCCAGCCGGAGACGAGATAGCAATCAGCCCCAGCATTTT. This sequence encodes CASRRRDSNQPQHF.

The chain links TRBV6-5 to TRBJ1-6, with 7 bases fitting TRBD1. The CDR3 loop spans 14 amino acids. V lost 7 bases and J lost 7; bases outside the gene matches: 7. Germline CDR1 is MNHEY and CDR2 is SVGAGI. Here the CDR3 reads CASTRGLRNSPLHF. The DNA for the CDR3 is TGTGCCAGCACAAGGGGGCTTCGGAATTCACCCCTCCACTTT.

The V and J genes are TRBV5-4 and TRBJ2-3; TRBD1 aligns across 9 bases. The CDR3 sequence is 15 residues long. Trimming cost V 3 bases and J 2 bases; bases outside gene matches: 4. CDR1 and CDR2 from the germline V gene are SGHNT and YYREEE (reference sequence). CDR3 amino acids: CASSSRDRVTDTQYF. In DNA form, the CDR3 reads TGTGCCAGCAGCTCTCGGGACAGGGTCACAGATACGCAGTATTTT.

The V call is TRBV4-2, the J call TRBJ1-5; D might be TRBD1 (5 bases). The germline V gene encodes CDR1 LGHNA and CDR2 YNFKEQ. V lost 0 bases, J lost 5 bases, and 14 bases lay in between. The CDR3 runs 16 residues. The CDR3 sequence: CASSQDVQGRYQPQHF. CDR3 sequence (DNA): TGTGCCAGCAGCCAAGACGTCCAGGGCCGATATCAGCCCCAGCATTTT.

V is TRBV5-1 and J is TRBJ1-2; D is perhaps TRBD1 (5 bases). In germline, CDR1 is SGHRS, CDR2 YFSETQ. V lost 6 bases and J lost 4, with 13 bases in between. This CDR3 region has 13 residues. CDR3: CASTPRDPYGYTF. The CDR3 bases are TGCGCCAGCACTCCCAGGGATCCCTATGGCTACACCTTC. Variable domain in full (rest from reference TRBV5-1 and TRBJ1-2): KAGVTQTPRYLIKTRGQQVTLSCSPISGHRSVSWYQQTPGQGLQFLFEYFSETQRNKGNFPGRFSGRQFSNSRSEMNVSTLELGDSALYLCASTPRDPYGYTFGSGTRLTVV.

V is TRBV18 and J is TRBJ1-4; D call uncertain. Germline CDR1 and CDR2: KGHSH and LQKENI. This CDR3 contains 14 residues. Trimming stripped 8 bases from V and 5 bases from J, with 15 bases between. CDR3 coding DNA: TGTGCCAGCCACGCGAGTGGGCAAAATGAAAAACTGTTTTTT. Translating gives CASHASGQNEKLFF.

The rearrangement links TRBV7-2 to TRBJ2-5; perhaps TRBD1 as D (5 bases). Germline V gene data show CDR1 as SGHTA and CDR2 as FQGNSA. V gave up 5 bases and J gave up 5 bases, with 9 bases separating them. The CDR3 covers 12 residues. In DNA, the CDR3 is TGTGCCAGCAGCCGGACATTGGAGACCCAGTACTTC. The encoded protein is CASSRTLETQYF.